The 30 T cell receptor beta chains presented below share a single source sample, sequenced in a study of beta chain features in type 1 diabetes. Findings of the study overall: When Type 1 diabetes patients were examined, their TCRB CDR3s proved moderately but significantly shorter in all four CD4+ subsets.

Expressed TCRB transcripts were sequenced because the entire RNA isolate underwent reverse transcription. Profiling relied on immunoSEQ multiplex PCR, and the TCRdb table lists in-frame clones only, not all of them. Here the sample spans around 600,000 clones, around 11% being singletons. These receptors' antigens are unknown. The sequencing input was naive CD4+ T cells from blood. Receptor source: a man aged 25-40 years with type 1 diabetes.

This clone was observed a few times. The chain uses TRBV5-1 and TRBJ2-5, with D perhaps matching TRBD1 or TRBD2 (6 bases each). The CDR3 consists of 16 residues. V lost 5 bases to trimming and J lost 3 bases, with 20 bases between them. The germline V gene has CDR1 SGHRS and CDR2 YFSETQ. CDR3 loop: CASRPNRDLLEETQYF. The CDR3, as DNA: TGCGCCAGCAGGCCAAACAGGGACTTATTGGAAGAGACCCAGTACTTC.

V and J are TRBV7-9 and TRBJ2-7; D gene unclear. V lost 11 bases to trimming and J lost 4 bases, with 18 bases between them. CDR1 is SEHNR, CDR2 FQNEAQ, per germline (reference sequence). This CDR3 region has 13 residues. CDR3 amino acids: CASSGTVLYEQYF. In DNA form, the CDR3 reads TGTGCCTCCTCAGGCACAGTCTTATACGAGCAGTACTTC.

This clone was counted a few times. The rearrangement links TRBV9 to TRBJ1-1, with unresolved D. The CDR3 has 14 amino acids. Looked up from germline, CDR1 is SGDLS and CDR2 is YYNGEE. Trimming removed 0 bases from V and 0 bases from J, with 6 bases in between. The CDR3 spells CASSVEELNTEAFF. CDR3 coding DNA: TGTGCCAGCAGCGTAGAGGAGCTGAACACTGAAGCTTTCTTT. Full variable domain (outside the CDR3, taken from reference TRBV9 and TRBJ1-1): DSGVTQTPKHLITATGQRVTLRCSPRSGDLSVYWYQQSLDQGLQFLIQYYNGEERAKGNILERFSAQQFPDLHSELNLSSLELGDSALYFCASSVEELNTEAFFGQGTRLTVV.

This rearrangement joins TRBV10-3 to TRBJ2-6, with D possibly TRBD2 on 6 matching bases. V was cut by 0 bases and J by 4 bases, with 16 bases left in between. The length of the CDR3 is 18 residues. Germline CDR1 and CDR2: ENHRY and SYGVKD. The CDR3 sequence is CAISESRRGRVGANVLTF. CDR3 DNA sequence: TGTGCCATCAGTGAGTCGAGGCGGGGCAGGGTCGGGGCCAACGTCCTGACTTTC.

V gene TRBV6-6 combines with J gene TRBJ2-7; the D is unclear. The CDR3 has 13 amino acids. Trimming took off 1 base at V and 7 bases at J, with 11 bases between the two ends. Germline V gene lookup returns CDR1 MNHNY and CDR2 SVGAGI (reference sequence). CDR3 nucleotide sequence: TGTGCCAGCAGTTACTTGGGTTTGGGGGAGCAGTACTTC. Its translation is CASSYLGLGEQYF.

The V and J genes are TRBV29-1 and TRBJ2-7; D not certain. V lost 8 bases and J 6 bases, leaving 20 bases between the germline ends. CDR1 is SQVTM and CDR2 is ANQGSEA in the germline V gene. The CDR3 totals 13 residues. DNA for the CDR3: TGCAGCACCTACAGACAACTGCTGGGCGAGCAGTACTTC. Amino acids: CSTYRQLLGEQYF.

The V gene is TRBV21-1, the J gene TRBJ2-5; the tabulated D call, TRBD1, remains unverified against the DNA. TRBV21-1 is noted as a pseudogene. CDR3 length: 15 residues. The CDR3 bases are TGTGCCAGCAGCAAACTCTCAGGGCACCAAGAGACCCAGTACTTC. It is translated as CASSKLSGHQETQYF.

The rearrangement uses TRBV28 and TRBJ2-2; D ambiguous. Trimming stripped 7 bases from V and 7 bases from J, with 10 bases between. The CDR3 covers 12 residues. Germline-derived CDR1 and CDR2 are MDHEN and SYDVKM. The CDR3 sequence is CASTVQDGELFF. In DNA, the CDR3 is TGTGCCAGCACCGTGCAAGACGGGGAGCTGTTTTTT. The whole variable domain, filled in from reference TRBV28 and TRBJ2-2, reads DVKVTQSSRYLVKRTGEKVFLECVQDMDHENMFWYRQDPGLGLRLIYFSYDVKMKEKGDIPEGYSVSREKKERFSLILESASTNQTSMYLCASTVQDGELFFGEGSRLTVL.

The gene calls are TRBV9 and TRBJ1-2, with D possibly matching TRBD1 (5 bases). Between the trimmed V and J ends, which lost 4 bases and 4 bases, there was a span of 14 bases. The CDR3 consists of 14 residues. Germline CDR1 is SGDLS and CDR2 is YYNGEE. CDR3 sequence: CASSPHRDAYGYTF. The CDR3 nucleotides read TGTGCCAGCAGCCCCCATCGGGACGCCTATGGCTACACCTTC.

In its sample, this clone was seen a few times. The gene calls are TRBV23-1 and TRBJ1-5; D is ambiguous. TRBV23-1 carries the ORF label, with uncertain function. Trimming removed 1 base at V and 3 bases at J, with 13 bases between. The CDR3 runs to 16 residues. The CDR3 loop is CASSQLTGVFNQPQHF. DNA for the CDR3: TGCGCCAGCAGTCAATTGACCGGCGTCTTCAATCAGCCCCAGCATTTT.

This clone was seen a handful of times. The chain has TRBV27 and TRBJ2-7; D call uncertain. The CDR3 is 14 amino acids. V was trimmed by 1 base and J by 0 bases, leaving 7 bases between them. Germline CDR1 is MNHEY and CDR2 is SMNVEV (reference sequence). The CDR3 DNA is TGTGCCAGCAGTTTATTAAGGGACTCCTACGAGCAGTACTTC. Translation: CASSLLRDSYEQYF.

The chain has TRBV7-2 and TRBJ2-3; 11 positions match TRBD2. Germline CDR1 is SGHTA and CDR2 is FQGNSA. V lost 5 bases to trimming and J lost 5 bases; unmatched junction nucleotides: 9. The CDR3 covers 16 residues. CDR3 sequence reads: CASSIQLAGAGDTQYF. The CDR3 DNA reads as TGTGCCAGCAGCATCCAACTAGCGGGGGCCGGAGATACGCAGTATTTT.

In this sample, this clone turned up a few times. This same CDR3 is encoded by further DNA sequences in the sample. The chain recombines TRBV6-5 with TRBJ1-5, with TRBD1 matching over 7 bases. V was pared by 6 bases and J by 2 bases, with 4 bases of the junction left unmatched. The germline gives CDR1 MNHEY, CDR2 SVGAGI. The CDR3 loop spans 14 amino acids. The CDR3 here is CASSPTGGNQPQHF. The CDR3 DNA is TGTGCCAGCAGCCCCACAGGGGGCAATCAGCCCCAGCATTTT.

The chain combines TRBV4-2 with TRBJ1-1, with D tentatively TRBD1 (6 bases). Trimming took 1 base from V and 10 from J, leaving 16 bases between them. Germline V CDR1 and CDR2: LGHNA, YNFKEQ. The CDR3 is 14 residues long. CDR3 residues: CASSQARLQGLAFF. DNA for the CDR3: TGTGCCAGCAGCCAAGCGCGGCTACAGGGACTAGCTTTCTTT.

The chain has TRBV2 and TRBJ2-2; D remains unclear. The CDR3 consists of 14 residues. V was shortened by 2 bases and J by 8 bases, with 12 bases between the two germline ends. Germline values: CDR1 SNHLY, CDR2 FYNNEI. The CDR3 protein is CASSELTVRGELFF. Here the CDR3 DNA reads TGTGCCAGCAGTGAATTAACAGTGCGAGGGGAGCTGTTTTTT.

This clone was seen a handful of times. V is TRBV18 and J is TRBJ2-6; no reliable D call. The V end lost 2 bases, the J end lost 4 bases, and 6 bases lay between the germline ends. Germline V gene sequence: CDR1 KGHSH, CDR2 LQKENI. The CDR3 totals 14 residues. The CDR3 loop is CASSPSPGANVLTF. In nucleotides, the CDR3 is TGTGCCAGCTCACCAAGCCCCGGGGCCAACGTCCTGACTTTC.

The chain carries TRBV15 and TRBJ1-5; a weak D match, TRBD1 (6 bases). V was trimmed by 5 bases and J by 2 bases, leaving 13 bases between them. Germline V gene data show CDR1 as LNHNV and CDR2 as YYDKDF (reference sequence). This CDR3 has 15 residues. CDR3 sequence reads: CATSLVGAGNQPQHF. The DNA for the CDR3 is TGTGCCACCAGCCTCGTGGGGGCGGGCAATCAGCCCCAGCATTTT. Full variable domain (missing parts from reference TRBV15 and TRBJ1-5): DAMVIQNPRYQVTQFGKPVTLSCSQTLNHNVMYWYQQKSSQAPKLLFHYYDKDFNNEADTPDNFQSRRPNTSFCFLDIRSPGLGDTAMYLCATSLVGAGNQPQHFGDGTRLSIL.

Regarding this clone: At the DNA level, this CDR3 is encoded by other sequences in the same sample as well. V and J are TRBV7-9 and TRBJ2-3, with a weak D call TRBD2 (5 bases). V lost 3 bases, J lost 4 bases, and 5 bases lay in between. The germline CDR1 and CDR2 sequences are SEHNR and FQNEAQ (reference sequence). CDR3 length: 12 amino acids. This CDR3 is CASSLGADTQYF. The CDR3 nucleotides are TGTGCCAGCAGCTTGGGAGCAGATACGCAGTATTTT.

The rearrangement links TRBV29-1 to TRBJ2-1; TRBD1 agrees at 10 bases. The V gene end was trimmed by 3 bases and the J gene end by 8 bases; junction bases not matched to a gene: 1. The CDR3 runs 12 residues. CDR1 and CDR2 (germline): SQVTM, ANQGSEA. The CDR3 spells CSVETGGYEQFF. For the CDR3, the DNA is TGCAGCGTTGAGACAGGGGGCTATGAGCAGTTCTTC.

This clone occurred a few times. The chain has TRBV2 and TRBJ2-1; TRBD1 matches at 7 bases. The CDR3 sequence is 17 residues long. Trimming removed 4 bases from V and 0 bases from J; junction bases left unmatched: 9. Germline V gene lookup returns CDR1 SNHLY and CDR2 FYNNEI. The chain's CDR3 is CASSGQGTAFSYNEQFF. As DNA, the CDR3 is TGTGCCAGCAGTGGACAGGGAACCGCATTCTCCTACAATGAGCAGTTCTTC.

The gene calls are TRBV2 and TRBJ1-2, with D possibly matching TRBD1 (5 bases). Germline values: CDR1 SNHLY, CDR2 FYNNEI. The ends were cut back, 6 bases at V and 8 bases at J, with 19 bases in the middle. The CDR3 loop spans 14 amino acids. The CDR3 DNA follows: TGTGCCAGCAGACTGGACTTAAGGGGCCTAGGCTACACCTTC. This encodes CASRLDLRGLGYTF.

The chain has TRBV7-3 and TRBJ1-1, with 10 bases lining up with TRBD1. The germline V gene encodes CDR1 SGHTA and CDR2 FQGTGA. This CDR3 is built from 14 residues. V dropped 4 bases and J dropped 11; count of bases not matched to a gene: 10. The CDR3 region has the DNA TGTGCCAGCAGCTCTGGGACAGGGGAAATTGACGCTTTCTTT. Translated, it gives CASSSGTGEIDAFF.

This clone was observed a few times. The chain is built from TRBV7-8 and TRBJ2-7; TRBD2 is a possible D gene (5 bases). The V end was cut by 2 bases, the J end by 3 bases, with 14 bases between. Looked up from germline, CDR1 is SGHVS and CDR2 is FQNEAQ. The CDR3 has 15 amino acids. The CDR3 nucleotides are TGTGCCAGCAGCTTATTTGTAGTCGGGAACTACGAGCAGTACTTC. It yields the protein CASSLFVVGNYEQYF.

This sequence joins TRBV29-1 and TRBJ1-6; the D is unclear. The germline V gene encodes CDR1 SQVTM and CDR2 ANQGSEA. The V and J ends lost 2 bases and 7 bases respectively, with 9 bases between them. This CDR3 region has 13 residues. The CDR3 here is CSVEITANSPLHF. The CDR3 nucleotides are TGCAGCGTTGAAATCACTGCGAATTCACCCCTCCACTTT.

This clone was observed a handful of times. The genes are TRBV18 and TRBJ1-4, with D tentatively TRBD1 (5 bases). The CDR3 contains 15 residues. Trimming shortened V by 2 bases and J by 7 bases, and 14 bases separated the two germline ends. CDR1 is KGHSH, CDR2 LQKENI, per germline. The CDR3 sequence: CASSPNQGAGEKLFF. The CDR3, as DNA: TGTGCCAGCTCACCAAATCAGGGAGCGGGTGAAAAACTGTTTTTT.

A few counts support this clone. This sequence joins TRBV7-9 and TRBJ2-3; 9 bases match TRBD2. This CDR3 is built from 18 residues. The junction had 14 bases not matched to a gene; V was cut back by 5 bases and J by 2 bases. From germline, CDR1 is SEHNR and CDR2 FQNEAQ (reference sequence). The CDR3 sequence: CASSKRKKTSGATDTQYF. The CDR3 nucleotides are TGTGCCAGCAGCAAAAGGAAGAAGACTAGCGGAGCCACAGATACGCAGTATTTT.

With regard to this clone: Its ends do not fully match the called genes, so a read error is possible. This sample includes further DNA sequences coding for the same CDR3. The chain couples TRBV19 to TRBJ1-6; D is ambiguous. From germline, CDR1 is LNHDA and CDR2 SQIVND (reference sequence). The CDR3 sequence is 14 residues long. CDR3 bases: TGTGCTAGTAGTATCGAGAACGGGAATTCACCCCTCCACTTT. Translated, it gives CASSIENGNSPLHF. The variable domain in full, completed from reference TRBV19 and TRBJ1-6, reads DGGITQSPKYLFRKEGQNVTLSCEQNLNHDAMYWYRQDPGQGLRLIYYSQIVNDFQKGDIAEGYSVSREKKESFPLTVTSAQKNPTAFYLCASSIENGNSPLHFGNGTRLTVT.

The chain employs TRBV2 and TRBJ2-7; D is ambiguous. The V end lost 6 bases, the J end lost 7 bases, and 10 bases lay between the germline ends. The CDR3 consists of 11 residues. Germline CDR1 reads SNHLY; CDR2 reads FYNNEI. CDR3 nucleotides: TGTGCCAGCAGCACGCTGAGGGAGCAGTACTTC. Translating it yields CASSTLREQYF.

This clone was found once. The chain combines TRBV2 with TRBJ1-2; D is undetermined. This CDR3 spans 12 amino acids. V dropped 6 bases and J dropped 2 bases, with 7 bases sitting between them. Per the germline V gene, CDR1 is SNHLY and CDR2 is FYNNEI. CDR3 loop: CASSADNYGYTF. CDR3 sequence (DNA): TGTGCCAGCAGCGCGGACAACTATGGCTACACCTTC.

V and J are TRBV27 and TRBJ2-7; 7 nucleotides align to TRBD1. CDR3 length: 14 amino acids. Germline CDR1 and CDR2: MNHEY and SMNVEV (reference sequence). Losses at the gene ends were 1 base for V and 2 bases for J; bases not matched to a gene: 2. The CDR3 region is CASSLLGQPYEQYF. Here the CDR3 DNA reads TGTGCCAGCAGTTTATTGGGACAGCCCTACGAGCAGTACTTC.